Here is one TCR beta chain with its context. This record belongs to a study of T cells after yellow fever vaccination. Study-level findings and limits: Weaker, the secondary response had a peak occurring faster, on day 5 versus 15. Some clonotypes, a small share, were shared between CD4 and CD8 compartments. Reappearance after the booster was seen for most primary-vaccination clones, at roughly 96% CD4 and more than 80% CD8.

As TCR cDNA was made by 5'RACE template switching, a universal primer site and UMIs were added. A single record per CDR3 protein comes from TCRdb applying MiXCR to the 5' RACE reads. The sample carries around 49,000 distinct CDR3 sequences, roughly 6.4% recorded once. This receptor was identified in a man between 25 and 39 years old who received the YFV17D yellow fever vaccine. The sample here was CD8+ T cells not binding an NS4B(214-222) dextramer, sorted from PBMCs, taken 45 days after the yellow fever booster vaccination.

This CDR3 is CASSQDRLAGPYNEQFF. The CDR3 DNA is TGCGCCAGCAGCCAAGATCGATTAGCGGGTCCCTACAATGAGCAGTTCTTC. This sequence joins TRBV4-1 and TRBJ2-1; 7 bases map to TRBD2. The CDR3 runs 17 residues. Germline V gene data show CDR1 as MGHRA and CDR2 as YSYEKL. V trimming: 0 bases; J trimming: 2 bases; junction bases outside the gene matches: 7.